One sample yielded the 16 T cell receptor beta chains listed below, sequenced in a study of cytomegalovirus exposure and HLA in healthy donors. The PCR was carried out with 60 Vbeta primers and 13 Jbeta primers. Some clones are missing from TCRdb's copy, which holds only in-frame ones; the method was immunoSEQ multiplex PCR. The data show 160,000 or so clones, roughly 82% seen once. The sequencing input was PBMCs. These receptors all come from a woman aged 50 to 60 in good health and CMV-seropositive.

The chain recombines TRBV7-8 with TRBJ2-3; 7 nucleotides line up with TRBD2. V gave up 7 bases and J gave up 4 bases; unmatched junction bases: 14. CDR3 length: 16 residues. CDR1 is SGHVS, CDR2 FQNEAQ, per germline. The CDR3: CASTRGVTSAADTQYF. DNA of the CDR3: TGTGCCAGCACCCGGGGGGTAACTAGCGCGGCAGATACGCAGTATTTT.

The count of this clone is one. CDR3 sequence (DNA): TGTGCCAGCAGCGCTACAGGGAGCTCACCCCTCCACTTT. This codes for CASSATGSSPLHF. The chain uses TRBV9 and TRBJ1-6; the D gene is possibly TRBD1 (6 bases). Looked up from germline, CDR1 is SGDLS and CDR2 is YYNGEE. The CDR3 contains 13 residues. Trimming cost V 3 bases and J 10 bases, with 11 bases left between them.

Turning to this clone: The same CDR3 is also encoded by other DNA sequences in this sample. The chain is built from TRBV7-2 and TRBJ2-7; D may be TRBD2 (5 bases). The germline V gene encodes CDR1 SGHTA and CDR2 FQGNSA. V gave up 2 bases and J gave up 6 bases, with 17 bases separating them. This CDR3 comprises 15 residues. The CDR3 coding sequence is TGTGCCAGCAGCTTAATGGGTTCGGCGGGTACCGAGCAGTACTTC. Translating it yields CASSLMGSAGTEQYF.

The rearrangement links TRBV5-1 to TRBJ2-3, with a tentative D call TRBD2 (5 bases). Germline V gene data show CDR1 as SGHRS and CDR2 as YFSETQ. Trimming shortened V by 0 bases and J by 5 bases, and 7 bases separated the two germline ends. The CDR3 is made up of 13 amino acids. CDR3 in amino acids: CASSLVGEDTQYF. CDR3 coding DNA: TGCGCCAGCAGCTTGGTGGGAGAAGATACGCAGTATTTT.

V gene TRBV9 combines with J gene TRBJ2-3, with TRBD1 matching 7 bases. Trimming at V came to 2 bases and at J to 0 bases, leaving 6 bases not matched to a gene. CDR1 is SGDLS and CDR2 is YYNGEE in the germline V gene. The CDR3 has 16 residues. As DNA, the CDR3 is TGTGCCAGCAGCGTTGGGACAGCCTCTAGCACAGATACGCAGTATTTT. Translated, it gives CASSVGTASSTDTQYF.

The chain combines TRBV7-9 with TRBJ2-3, with D maybe TRBD1 (5 bases). CDR1 SEHNR and CDR2 FQNEAQ come from the germline V gene (reference sequence). The CDR3 has 17 amino acids. Trimming shortened V by 1 base and J by 2 bases, and 16 bases separated the two germline ends. The CDR3 protein is CASSLEKGRRDTDTQYF. CDR3 sequence (DNA): TGTGCCAGCAGCTTAGAGAAGGGGCGGCGTGACACAGATACGCAGTATTTT.

This chain uses TRBV19 with TRBJ1-1; unclear D gene. Germline V gene lookup returns CDR1 LNHDA and CDR2 SQIVND (reference sequence). CDR3 length equals 15 residues. V lost 0 bases and J 10 bases, leaving 18 bases between the germline ends. The DNA of the CDR3 is TGTGCCAGTAGTATAGATGGGCTGTCCCAACGCCCAGCTTTCTTT. Its protein product is CASSIDGLSQRPAFF.

The rearrangement links TRBV7-8 to TRBJ2-7; no firm D call. The V and J ends lost 2 bases and 7 bases respectively, with 18 bases between them. In germline, CDR1 is SGHVS, CDR2 FQNEAQ. The CDR3 totals 15 residues. The CDR3 nucleotides are TGTGCCAGCAGCTTAAGCAGGTACCCCCCTACGGAGCAGTACTTC. This codes for CASSLSRYPPTEQYF.

The chain carries TRBV7-9 and TRBJ1-2; D remains unclear. Germline-derived CDR1 and CDR2 are SEHNR and FQNEAQ (reference sequence). This CDR3 is built from 14 residues. Trimming removed 3 bases from V and 6 bases from J, with 14 bases in between. CDR3 sequence reads: CASSLSAGGDGYTF. The CDR3, as DNA: TGTGCCAGCAGCTTGTCGGCGGGTGGGGATGGCTACACCTTC.

This clone turned up a few times. The CDR3 nucleotides read TGTGCCAGCAGCTTAGGGGGGGGTGTCAGGGGACGAGCTTTCTTT. It specifies CASSLGGGVRGRAFF. This chain connects TRBV11-2 to TRBJ1-1; D perhaps matches TRBD1 (6 bases). Trimming removed 1 base from V and 10 bases from J, with 19 bases in between. Germline V lookup: CDR1 SGHAT, CDR2 FQNNGV. The CDR3 extends over 15 amino acids.

This chain joins TRBV6-1 and TRBJ1-2; 11 nucleotides align to TRBD1. Looked up from germline, CDR1 is MNHNS and CDR2 is SASEGT. J was trimmed by 2 bases and V by 5 bases; bases with no gene match: 4. The CDR3 runs 15 residues. The chain's CDR3 is CASSQGQGGNYGYTF. DNA for the CDR3: TGTGCCAGCAGTCAGGGACAGGGGGGAAACTATGGCTACACCTTC.

This clone occurred once. The J gene is TRBJ2-1, the V gene TRBV11-2, with 13 positions matching TRBD2. Per germline, CDR1 SGHAT and CDR2 FQNNGV. The CDR3 spans 16 residues. Trimming took 5 bases from V and 5 from J; bases not matched to a gene: 6. CDR3 sequence reads: CASSLGTSGVDNEQFF. CDR3 DNA sequence: TGTGCCAGCAGCCTCGGGACTAGCGGGGTCGACAATGAGCAGTTCTTC.

J is TRBJ2-1 and V is TRBV9, with D perhaps TRBD2 (6 bases). Trimming shortened V by 1 base and J by 4 bases, and 9 bases separated the two germline ends. CDR1 is SGDLS and CDR2 is YYNGEE in the germline V gene. The CDR3 is 14 amino acids. CDR3 in amino acids: CASSVTSKYNEQFF. CDR3 sequence (DNA): TGTGCCAGCAGCGTAACTAGCAAGTACAATGAGCAGTTCTTC. Using reference TRBV9 and TRBJ2-1 for the parts outside the CDR3, the full variable domain is DSGVTQTPKHLITATGQRVTLRCSPRSGDLSVYWYQQSLDQGLQFLIQYYNGEERAKGNILERFSAQQFPDLHSELNLSSLELGDSALYFCASSVTSKYNEQFFGPGTRLTVL.

The V call is TRBV6-1, the J call TRBJ1-5; 8 bases agree with TRBD1. CDR1 is MNHNS and CDR2 is SASEGT in the germline V gene. After removal of 2 bases from V and 1 base from J, the junction contained 1 base not matched to a gene. The CDR3 totals 15 residues. The CDR3: CASSETGGSNQPQHF. CDR3 coding DNA: TGTGCCAGCAGTGAAACAGGGGGAAGCAATCAGCCCCAGCATTTT.

The chain recombines TRBV6-6 with TRBJ2-7, with D tentatively TRBD2 (6 bases). The CDR3 extends over 15 amino acids. The V gene's germline CDR1 is MNHNY and CDR2 SVGAGI (reference sequence). Trimming cost V 8 bases and J 1 base, with 18 bases left between them. The chain's CDR3 is CASSPQEGPSYEQYF. The CDR3 nucleotides read TGTGCCAGCTCCCCCCAGGAGGGGCCGTCCTACGAGCAGTACTTC.

The V call is TRBV5-4, the J call TRBJ2-3, with D perhaps matching TRBD2 (6 bases). Germline CDR1 and CDR2: SGHNT and YYREEE (reference sequence). The V end lost 1 base, the J end lost 5 bases, and 14 bases lay between the germline ends. CDR3 length equals 15 residues. The CDR3 is CASSLNGGGGDTQYF. DNA of the CDR3: TGTGCCAGCAGCTTGAACGGGGGTGGTGGAGATACGCAGTATTTT.